The 17 T cell receptor beta chains listed next were all sequenced from one sample in a study of cytomegalovirus exposure and HLA in healthy donors (dated 2017 in TCRdb). The library was built by means of the immunoSEQ multiplex PCR assay. A mixture of 60 forward primers for TCR Vbeta segments and 13 reverse primers for TCR Jbeta segments was used in the multiplex PCR. What TCRdb holds here is the immuneACCESS table cut down to in-frame rearrangements. Part of the clones is not present; checked against another copy, under half of the missing clones reflect an unresolved V gene, and the others are unexplained. The sample profile shows about 210,000 clones; about 90% of them were found once. 0.9% to 1.2% of the sample rests with the top ten. The sample comprised PBMCs. The source of these receptors is a boy younger than 10 in good health and CMV-seronegative.

CDR3 nucleotides: TGCGCCAGCAGCTTCAGGCCTAGCGGGACCAGCTTTACCGGGGAGCTGTTTTTT. This gives the protein CASSFRPSGTSFTGELFF. The chain links TRBV5-1 to TRBJ2-2; the match to TRBD2 covers 9 bases. Losses at the gene ends were 2 bases for V and 5 bases for J; bases not matched to a gene: 13. The length of the CDR3 is 18 residues. CDR1 and CDR2 from the germline V gene are SGHRS and YFSETQ.

V gene TRBV23-1 combines with J gene TRBJ1-6; the D gene is possibly TRBD1 (6 bases). TRBV23-1 belongs to the ORF category, with a function that is uncertain. This CDR3 region has 18 residues. The V gene lost 8 bases and the J gene lost 6 bases, with 26 bases spanning the gap. As DNA, the CDR3 is TGCGCCAGCGCACTGAGGGCAGGGGTAATGAAAGTTAATTCACCCCTCCACTTT. This encodes CASALRAGVMKVNSPLHF.

V gene TRBV5-4 combines with J gene TRBJ2-5, with a tentative D call TRBD2 (5 bases). The J call is uncertain, as TRBJ2-7 better fits the DNA end. Germline CDR1 reads SGHNT; CDR2 reads YYREEE (reference sequence). This CDR3 region has 15 residues. CDR3 nucleotides: TGTGCCAGCAGAGATTTAGCGAGGAGCTCCTACGAGCAGTACTTC. Translation: CASRDLARSSYEQYF.

This chain uses TRBV4-1 with TRBJ2-1; TRBD1 aligns across 7 bases. Losses at the gene ends were 2 bases for V and 4 bases for J; bases not matched to a gene: 11. The CDR3 sequence is 17 residues long. The germline gives CDR1 MGHRA, CDR2 YSYEKL. The CDR3, as DNA: TGCGCCAGCAGCCAACACTACCGACAGGGTGGATACAATGAGCAGTTCTTC. Residues: CASSQHYRQGGYNEQFF.

The rearrangement joins TRBV6-6 to TRBJ2-1; 13 bases line up with TRBD2. The CDR3 sequence is 15 residues long. Germline values: CDR1 MNHNY, CDR2 SVGAGI (reference sequence). J gave up 9 bases and V 5 bases, and 7 bases lay outside the gene matches. In DNA, the CDR3 is TGTGCCAGCAGTCAAACTAGCGGGAGGGCCAGTGAGCAGTTCTTC. Protein sequence: CASSQTSGRASEQFF.

This chain connects TRBV5-1 to TRBJ2-3; D may be TRBD2 (6 bases). The CDR3 contains 17 residues. The V gene's germline CDR1 is SGHRS and CDR2 YFSETQ. The ends were cut back, 4 bases at V and 0 bases at J, with 18 bases in the middle. The CDR3 nucleotides are TGCGCCAGCAGCCCCTGGAGGGGCAGGTCTAGCACAGATACGCAGTATTTT. This translates into CASSPWRGRSSTDTQYF.

The chain links TRBV18 to TRBJ2-2; D is undetermined. V gave up 0 bases and J gave up 2 bases, with 4 bases separating them. Per germline, CDR1 KGHSH and CDR2 LQKENI. The CDR3 loop spans 14 amino acids. This chain's CDR3 is CASSPPSNTGELFF. The CDR3 DNA reads TGTGCCAGCTCACCACCGAGCAACACCGGGGAGCTGTTTTTT.

The chain links TRBV7-9 to TRBJ2-2; D is unclear. V was clipped by 5 bases and J by 7 bases, with 5 bases between them. The CDR3 spans 11 residues. Germline CDR1 is SEHNR and CDR2 is FQNEAQ (reference sequence). Here the CDR3 reads CASSPLGELFF. The CDR3 DNA sequence: TGTGCCAGCAGCCCCCTCGGGGAGCTGTTTTTT.

The chain links TRBV29-1 to TRBJ2-5; D gene uncertain. V lost 6 bases and J lost 2, with 13 bases in between. Looked up from germline, CDR1 is SQVTM and CDR2 is ANQGSEA. The CDR3 totals 13 residues. CDR3 region: CSVALQLQETQYF. CDR3 DNA: TGCAGCGTCGCTTTACAGCTTCAAGAGACCCAGTACTTC.

The chain couples TRBV19 to TRBJ2-7, with D maybe TRBD2 (6 bases). CDR1 LNHDA and CDR2 SQIVND come from the germline V gene (reference sequence). The CDR3 has 15 residues. V lost 5 bases to trimming and J lost 2 bases, with 16 bases between them. The chain's CDR3 is CASSSGAAGTYEQYF. In nucleotides, the CDR3 is TGTGCCAGTAGTTCGGGAGCGGCCGGGACCTACGAGCAGTACTTC.

In this sample, this clone turned up once. The chain couples TRBV27 to TRBJ1-5; 7 bases match TRBD1. The V gene end was trimmed by 4 bases and the J gene end by 9 bases; junction bases not matched to a gene: 6. Germline V gene sequence: CDR1 MNHEY, CDR2 SMNVEV (reference sequence). The CDR3 totals 13 residues. In DNA, the CDR3 is TGTGCCAGCAGTTACACCGGGGACAGGCCCCAGCATTTT. As protein: CASSYTGDRPQHF.

V usage is TRBV6-1 and J usage is TRBJ1-1, with TRBD1 identical over 10 bases. V shed 3 bases, J shed 3 bases, and the junction held 4 bases outside the gene matches. CDR1 MNHNS and CDR2 SASEGT come from the germline V gene. CDR3 size: 15 residues. This chain's CDR3 is CASSETGGADTEAFF. CDR3 sequence (DNA): TGTGCCAGCAGTGAGACAGGGGGCGCGGACACTGAAGCTTTCTTT.

The table lists this clone with a count of one. The chain is built from TRBV7-8 and TRBJ1-6, with D possibly TRBD1 on 6 matching bases. Germline loops: CDR1 SGHVS, CDR2 FQNEAQ. The CDR3 extends over 17 amino acids. V lost 5 bases, J lost 5 bases, and 19 bases lay in between. The CDR3 loop is CASSRQSQGWNNSPLHF. In DNA, the CDR3 is TGTGCCAGCAGCCGACAATCACAGGGCTGGAATAATTCACCCCTCCACTTT.

The chain carries TRBV28 and TRBJ2-1; 7 bases are shared with TRBD2. CDR3 length equals 14 residues. V trimming: 7 bases; J trimming: 4 bases; junction bases outside the gene matches: 7. The germline V gene encodes CDR1 MDHEN and CDR2 SYDVKM. The CDR3, as DNA: TGTGCCAGCAAGGCTAGCGGAGAATACAATGAGCAGTTCTTC. Amino acids: CASKASGEYNEQFF.

The chain couples TRBV27 to TRBJ2-1; the D gene is possibly TRBD1 (6 bases). V lost 6 bases, J lost 7 bases, and 22 bases lay in between. Germline CDR1 is MNHEY and CDR2 is SMNVEV (reference sequence). The CDR3 loop spans 16 amino acids. The CDR3 region is CASRPWGDRQGNEQFF. DNA for the CDR3: TGTGCCAGCAGACCCTGGGGAGACAGGCAGGGGAATGAGCAGTTCTTC.

This clone was picked up a small number of times. The CDR3 here is CASSVPFAEEQYF. DNA of the CDR3: TGTGCCAGCAGTGTCCCCTTCGCGGAAGAGCAGTACTTC. V and J are TRBV6-1 and TRBJ2-7; D call uncertain. Germline values: CDR1 MNHNS, CDR2 SASEGT. Trimming took 4 bases from V and 7 from J, leaving 14 bases between them. CDR3 size: 13 residues.

The genes are TRBV7-9 and TRBJ1-5, with D tentatively TRBD1 (5 bases). CDR3 length: 14 amino acids. Germline assignment: CDR1 SEHNR and CDR2 FQNEAQ (reference sequence). The V and J ends lost 1 base and 5 bases respectively, with 9 bases between them. The CDR3 bases are TGTGCCAGCAGCTTAGGATCGGGGGATCAGCCCCAGCATTTT. It is translated as CASSLGSGDQPQHF.